What follows is one T cell receptor (beta chain) and its context. As yet, its antigen is unknown. CDR3 size: 14 residues. J lost 2 bases, V lost 5 bases, and 4 bases had no gene match. Germline V lookup: CDR1 MDHEN, CDR2 SYDVKM. Assay used: immunoSEQ multiplex PCR; TCRdb lists only in-frame clones, some missing. The sample has hundreds of thousands of clones; about 90% are singletons. The data were obtained in a study of Ad26.COV2.S vaccination and SARS-CoV-2 variants. Turning to the study itself: Intramuscular Ad26.COV2.S at 5x10^10 or 1x10^11 viral particles. Study-wide results and limits: Researchers reported similar non-spike TCR breadth in vaccine and placebo recipients.

The treatment: around 19 received Ad26.COV2.S at low or high dose, single or two shots; roughly five received placebo; per-sample allocation not given. The samples date from day 63 after the first vaccine or placebo injection. A Boston adult aged 18-55 years was the donor. An Ad26 vector expressing Wuhan-strain SARS-CoV-2 spike constituted the vaccine. The receptor was derived from a person aged 18-60 years who received the Ad26.COV2.S COVID-19 vaccine or a placebo. The chain combines TRBV28 with TRBJ2-7; 9 nucleotides align to TRBD1. This sample comprised peripheral blood, obtained in a trial of Ad26.COV2.S vaccine versus placebo. Here the CDR3 DNA reads TGTGCCAGCAGTGATCGACAGGGGGCCTACGAGCAGTACTTC. As protein: CASSDRQGAYEQYF.